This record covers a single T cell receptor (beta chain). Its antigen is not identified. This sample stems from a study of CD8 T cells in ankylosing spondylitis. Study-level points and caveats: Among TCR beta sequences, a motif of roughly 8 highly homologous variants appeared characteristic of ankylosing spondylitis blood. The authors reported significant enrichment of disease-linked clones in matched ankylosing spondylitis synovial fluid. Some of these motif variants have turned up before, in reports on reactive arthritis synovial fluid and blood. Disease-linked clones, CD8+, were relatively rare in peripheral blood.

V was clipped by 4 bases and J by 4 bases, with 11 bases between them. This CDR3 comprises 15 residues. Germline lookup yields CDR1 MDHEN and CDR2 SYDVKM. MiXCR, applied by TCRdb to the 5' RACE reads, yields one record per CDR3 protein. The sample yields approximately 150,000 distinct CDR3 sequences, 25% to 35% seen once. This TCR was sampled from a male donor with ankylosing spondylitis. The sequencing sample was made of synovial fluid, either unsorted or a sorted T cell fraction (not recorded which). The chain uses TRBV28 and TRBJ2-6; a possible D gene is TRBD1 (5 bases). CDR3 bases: TGTGCCAGCAGTTCCAAGGGGATAGGGGCCAACGTCCTGACTTTC. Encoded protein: CASSSKGIGANVLTF.